This TCR beta chain was retrieved from a study of T cells in localized non-small cell lung cancer. General study points: Adjacent lung tissue had a median around 50 of the top 100 clones found in the tumor.

As for this clone: Antigen unknown.

Germline V gene lookup returns CDR1 SGHTA and CDR2 FQGTGA. Trimming removed 2 bases at V and 0 bases at J, with 17 bases between. This CDR3 has 18 amino acids. Libraries were prepared by immunoSEQ multiplex PCR; TCRdb keeps only in-frame clonotypes and omits some of them. Here the sample spans around 69,000 clones, about 90% being singletons. Source: peripheral blood, taken before any cancer treatment. The chain joins TRBV7-3 to TRBJ2-1; possibly TRBD2 for D (5 bases). The receptor's source is a woman aged 35-70 years with stage I lung adenocarcinoma. The CDR3 DNA is TGTGCCAGCAGCTTAGTAGGTGTCCGGGATTCCTCCTACAATGAGCAGTTCTTC. Translating gives CASSLVGVRDSSYNEQFF.